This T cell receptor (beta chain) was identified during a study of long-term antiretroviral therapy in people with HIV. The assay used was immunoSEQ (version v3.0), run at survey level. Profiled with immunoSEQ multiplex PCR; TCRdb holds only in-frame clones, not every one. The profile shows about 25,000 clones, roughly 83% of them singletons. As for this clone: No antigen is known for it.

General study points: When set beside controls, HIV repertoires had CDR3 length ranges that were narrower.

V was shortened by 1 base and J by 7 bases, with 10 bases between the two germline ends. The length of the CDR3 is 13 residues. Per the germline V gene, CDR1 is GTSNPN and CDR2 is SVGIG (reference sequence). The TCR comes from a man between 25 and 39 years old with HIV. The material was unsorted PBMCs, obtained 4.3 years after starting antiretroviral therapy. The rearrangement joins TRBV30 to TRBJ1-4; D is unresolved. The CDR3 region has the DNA TGTGCCTGGAGTGGGACGGTCAGTGAAAAACTGTTTTTT. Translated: CAWSGTVSEKLFF. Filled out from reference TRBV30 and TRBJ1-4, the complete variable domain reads SQTIHQWPATLVQPVGSPLSLECTVEGTSNPNLYWYRQAAGRGLQLLFYSVGIGQISSEVPQNLSASRPQDRQFILSSKKLLLSDSGFYLCAWSGTVSEKLFFGSGTQLSVL.